The 10 T cell receptor beta chains below all came from one sample that was sequenced in a study of cytomegalovirus exposure and HLA in healthy donors. The PCR had 60 Vbeta and 13 Jbeta primers. Sequenced by immunoSEQ multiplex PCR; TCRdb stores in-frame clones only, minus some. Among about 120,000 clones, roughly four fifths were seen once, and the ten largest hold about 3.5%. Sample: PBMCs. The receptor source for this set is a woman in her 40s in good health and CMV-seropositive.

V and J are TRBV10-3 and TRBJ1-3; TRBD1 aligns across 8 bases. The V and J ends lost 6 bases and 8 bases, in that order; junction bases with no gene match: 15. CDR1 and CDR2 from the germline V gene are ENHRY and SYGVKD. The CDR3 extends over 16 amino acids. CDR3 in amino acids: CAIRKDRVEGRDTIYF. The CDR3 DNA is TGTGCCATCAGAAAGGACAGGGTGGAGGGTAGAGACACCATATATTTT.

This chain joins TRBV28 and TRBJ1-4; no clear D. The germline V and J ends were trimmed by 4 bases and 0 bases, with 9 bases remaining between them. Germline V gene lookup returns CDR1 MDHEN and CDR2 SYDVKM. The CDR3 loop spans 15 amino acids. For the CDR3, the DNA is TGTGCCAGCAGTTGGCGCGGTGCAACTAATGAAAAACTGTTTTTT. Amino acid sequence: CASSWRGATNEKLFF.

V gene TRBV30 combines with J gene TRBJ1-1, with 7 bases that match TRBD1. V gave up 2 bases and J gave up 1 base; unmatched junction bases: 7. The CDR3 is made up of 15 amino acids. CDR1 GTSNPN and CDR2 SVGIG come from the germline V gene (reference sequence). The CDR3 here is CAWSFPDRKNTEAFF. CDR3 DNA sequence: TGTGCCTGGAGTTTCCCGGACAGGAAGAACACTGAAGCTTTCTTT. Drawing the rest from reference TRBV30 and TRBJ1-1, the complete variable domain is SQTIHQWPATLVQPVGSPLSLECTVEGTSNPNLYWYRQAAGRGLQLLFYSVGIGQISSEVPQNLSASRPQDRQFILSSKKLLLSDSGFYLCAWSFPDRKNTEAFFGQGTRLTVV.

J is TRBJ2-3 and V is TRBV4-1, with 14 nucleotides matching TRBD2. This CDR3 region has 17 residues. Germline V CDR1 and CDR2: MGHRA, YSYEKL. V was pared by 0 bases and J by 4 bases, with 3 bases of the junction left unmatched. DNA of the CDR3: TGCGCCAGCAGCCAAGATCGACTAGCGGGAGGGCCAGATACGCAGTATTTT. This codes for CASSQDRLAGGPDTQYF.

The chain couples TRBV14 to TRBJ2-1, with 12 bases matching TRBD2. J gave up 9 bases and V 4 bases, and 7 bases lay outside the gene matches. The V gene's germline CDR1 is SGHDN and CDR2 FVKESK. The CDR3 length is 15 residues. The DNA for the CDR3 is TGTGCCAGCAGCCCCGAACTAGCGGGAGGAGGTGAGCAGTTCTTC. This translates into CASSPELAGGGEQFF.

The V call is TRBV13, the J call TRBJ2-1, with 8 bases matching TRBD1. Trimming removed 4 bases from V and 6 bases from J; junction bases left unmatched: 2. The germline CDR1 and CDR2 sequences are PRHDT and FYEKMQ (reference sequence). This CDR3 has 13 amino acids. The CDR3 here is CASSSDRGNEQFF. The CDR3, as DNA: TGTGCCAGCAGCTCCGACAGGGGCAATGAGCAGTTCTTC. Supplemented by reference TRBV13 and TRBJ2-1, the full variable domain reads AAGVIQSPRHLIKEKRETATLKCYPIPRHDTVYWYQQGPGQDPQFLISFYEKMQSDKGSIPDRFSAQQFSDYHSELNMSSLELGDSALYFCASSSDRGNEQFFGPGTRLTVL.

CDR3 amino acids: CASSLEGQGWANVLTF. CDR3 DNA sequence: TGTGCCAGCAGTTTGGAGGGACAGGGTTGGGCCAACGTCCTGACTTTC. J is TRBJ2-6 and V is TRBV28; 9 positions match TRBD1. Germline-derived CDR1 and CDR2 are MDHEN and SYDVKM. CDR3 length: 16 residues. The V segment lost 3 bases and the J segment 5 bases; nucleotides outside the gene matches: 5.

The CDR3 is CASSSWTSGSPTDTQYF. CDR3 nucleotide sequence: TGTGCCAGCAGCTCATGGACTAGCGGGAGCCCCACAGATACGCAGTATTTT. This rearrangement joins TRBV11-2 to TRBJ2-3, with TRBD2 matching over 13 bases. Germline V gene data show CDR1 as SGHAT and CDR2 as FQNNGV. CDR3 length: 17 residues. With 4 bases clipped from V and 2 bases from J, the junction kept 6 bases outside the gene matches.

In this sample, this clone turned up once. The CDR3 here is CASSWKDRVSTDTQYF. Here the CDR3 DNA reads TGCGCCAGCAGCTGGAAGGACAGGGTCAGCACAGATACGCAGTATTTT. This chain links TRBV5-1 with TRBJ2-3, with TRBD1 identical over 8 bases. The CDR3 spans 16 residues. The trim removed 3 bases at V and 0 bases at J, leaving 6 bases unmatched. The germline V gene has CDR1 SGHRS and CDR2 YFSETQ.

For the CDR3, the DNA is TGTGCCAGCAGTTACGAGAAGTTTCAGCCCCAGCATTTT. Amino acid sequence: CASSYEKFQPQHF. The chain has TRBV6-6 and TRBJ1-5; unclear D gene. V lost 2 bases, J lost 6 bases, and 8 bases lay in between. The germline CDR1 and CDR2 sequences are MNHNY and SVGAGI (reference sequence). The CDR3 is 13 residues long.